This paragraph covers one T cell receptor beta chain sequence. The sample originates from a study of blood T cell repertoires in COVID-19. Across the study: T cells, B-cell-depleted T cells, or PBMCs supplied cDNA or gDNA.

Per the authors' pipeline: Reference gene primer amplification gave estimated nucleated cell counts. Sequencing used immunoSEQ multiplex PCR; TCRdb keeps in-frame clones, though not all of them. V and J calls and clone size are given by that table; D and trimming were obtained from the DNA. Of about 170,000 clones listed, roughly 90% are singletons. The sequencing sample was made of PBMCs or T cells enriched from blood (not recorded which). The sequence came from a human donor with acute COVID-19. The donor label of this sample is uncertain.

The CDR3 region is CASSLKPSIYEQYF. CDR3 coding DNA: TGTGCCAGCAGTTTGAAGCCCTCCATCTACGAGCAGTACTTC. The rearrangement joins TRBV27 to TRBJ2-7; D is undetermined. CDR1 and CDR2 (germline): MNHEY, SMNVEV (reference sequence). The CDR3 spans 14 residues. Trimming removed 3 bases from V and 3 bases from J, with 12 bases in between.